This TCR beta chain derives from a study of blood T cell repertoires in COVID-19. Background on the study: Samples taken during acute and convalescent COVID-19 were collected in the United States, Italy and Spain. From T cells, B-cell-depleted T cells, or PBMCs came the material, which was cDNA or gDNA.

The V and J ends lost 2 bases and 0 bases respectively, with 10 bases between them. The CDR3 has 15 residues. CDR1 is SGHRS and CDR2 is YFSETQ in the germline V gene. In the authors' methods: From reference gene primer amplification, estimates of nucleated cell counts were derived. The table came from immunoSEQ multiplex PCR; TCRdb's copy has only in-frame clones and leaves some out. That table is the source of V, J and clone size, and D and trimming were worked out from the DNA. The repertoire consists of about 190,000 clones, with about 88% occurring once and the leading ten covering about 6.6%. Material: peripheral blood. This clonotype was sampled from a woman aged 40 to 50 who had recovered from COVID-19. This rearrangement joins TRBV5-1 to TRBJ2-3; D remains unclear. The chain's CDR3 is CASSFGDASTDTQYF. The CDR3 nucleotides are TGCGCCAGCAGCTTCGGAGACGCTAGCACAGATACGCAGTATTTT.